One sample yielded the 13 T cell receptor beta chains listed below, sequenced in a study of identical twins. Each CDR3 protein gets one entry after TCRdb re-called the 5' RACE reads with MiXCR. This sample carries about 1.7 million distinct CDR3 sequences, around 33% of them seen once, and the ten largest clones take about 0.25%. Source material: cord blood. The receptors originated from a newborn girl in good health.

The chain uses TRBV18 and TRBJ1-1; maybe TRBD1 (6 bases). The CDR3 loop spans 14 amino acids. V lost 5 bases to trimming and J lost 0 bases, with 10 bases between them. CDR1 is KGHSH and CDR2 is LQKENI in the germline V gene. The CDR3 spells CASSYDRLNTEAFF. DNA of the CDR3: TGTGCCAGCTCATATGACAGGCTGAACACTGAAGCTTTCTTT.

In regard to this clonotype: A read error is possible here, since a much larger clone lies one base away. The V gene is TRBV7-9, the J gene TRBJ2-7; 8 bases line up with TRBD2. J was trimmed by 7 bases and V by 1 base; bases with no gene match: 12. Germline lookup yields CDR1 SEHNR and CDR2 FQNEAQ (reference sequence). The CDR3 has 16 residues. The CDR3 DNA sequence: TGTGCCAGCAGCTTAGGCGGACTAGCAGGTCACAATGAGCAGTACTTC. This codes for CASSLGGLAGHNEQYF.

This clonotype was found a few times. The chain couples TRBV7-2 to TRBJ2-3, with D hard to call. This CDR3 has 11 residues. V shed 2 bases and J shed 7 bases, with 4 bases lying between them. Germline V gives CDR1 SGHTA, CDR2 FQGNSA. The CDR3 loop reads CASSLLYTQYF. As DNA, the CDR3 is TGTGCCAGCAGCTTATTATATACGCAGTATTTT.

This clonotype was picked up many times. The V call is TRBV6-1, the J call TRBJ2-7; no clear D. Germline assignment: CDR1 MNHNS and CDR2 SASEGT. CDR3 size: 12 residues. The V and J ends lost 0 bases and 5 bases respectively, with 5 bases between them. CDR3 sequence (DNA): TGTGCCAGCAGTGAAGCAACCCACGAGCAGTACTTC. Encoded protein: CASSEATHEQYF.

This clonotype has a handful of counts. The chain couples TRBV7-2 to TRBJ2-3; 8 nucleotides line up with TRBD2. Germline CDR1 is SGHTA and CDR2 is FQGNSA. This CDR3 is built from 17 residues. With V trimmed by 6 bases and J by 0 bases, 11 bases remained unmatched. The CDR3 is CASSRKGTSPSTDTQYF. The CDR3 DNA sequence: TGTGCCAGCAGTCGCAAAGGGACTAGTCCTAGCACAGATACGCAGTATTTT.

This clonotype was detected only a few times. This chain links TRBV5-1 with TRBJ1-1; D gene unclear. This CDR3 region has 13 residues. Germline values: CDR1 SGHRS, CDR2 YFSETQ. Trimming left V 8 bases short and J 0 bases short, with 11 bases between. Here the CDR3 DNA reads TGCGCCAGTACCAGCCGCATGAACACTGAAGCTTTCTTT. Translating it yields CASTSRMNTEAFF.

This clonotype was counted at least ten times. This chain joins TRBV4-2 and TRBJ2-7; D gene uncertain. The V end was cut by 1 base, the J end by 3 bases, with 10 bases between. Germline values: CDR1 LGHNA, CDR2 YNFKEQ. CDR3 length: 14 residues. The CDR3 region has the DNA TGTGCCAGCAGCCAAGGAGGTACGGGCTACGAGCAGTACTTC. Its protein product is CASSQGGTGYEQYF.

The chain couples TRBV6-4 to TRBJ2-7; D is possibly TRBD1 (6 bases). The CDR3 is 14 residues long. Germline values: CDR1 MRHNA, CDR2 SNTAGT. Between the trimmed V and J ends, which lost 2 bases and 7 bases, there was a span of 15 bases. CDR3 in amino acids: CASSDPGTHNEQYF. DNA for the CDR3: TGTGCCAGCAGTGACCCGGGGACACATAATGAGCAGTACTTC.

The CDR3 is CASRTGDLQFF. CDR3 sequence (DNA): TGTGCCAGCAGGACAGGGGACCTTCAGTTCTTC. This chain uses TRBV12-3 or TRBV12-4 with TRBJ2-1, with 8 bases fitting TRBD1. The CDR3 is 11 residues long. The V segment lost 6 bases and the J segment 13 bases; nucleotides outside the gene matches: 5.

This clonotype showed up just a few times. The V call is TRBV3-1, the J call TRBJ2-4; a weak D match, TRBD2 (6 bases). Germline V CDR1 and CDR2: LGHDT, YNNKEL (reference sequence). V dropped 4 bases and J dropped 5 bases, with 9 bases sitting between them. There are 13 residues in the CDR3. The CDR3, as DNA: TGTGCCAGCAGCCTGGACTACGAAAACATTCAGTACTTC. Translation gives CASSLDYENIQYF.

This clonotype was counted only a few times. The rearrangement joins TRBV13 to TRBJ2-7; 7 nucleotides align to TRBD1. The CDR3 loop spans 14 amino acids. Germline CDR1 and CDR2: PRHDT and FYEKMQ (reference sequence). Trimming cost V 2 bases and J 7 bases; bases outside gene matches: 8. The CDR3 sequence: CASSLNRGVGEQYF. In nucleotides, the CDR3 is TGTGCCAGCAGCTTAAACAGGGGAGTGGGAGAGCAGTACTTC.

This clonotype was found a few times. This rearrangement joins TRBV12-3 or TRBV12-4 to TRBJ2-7; 7 nucleotides line up with TRBD1. The CDR3 contains 14 residues. V lost 5 bases and J lost 3; bases outside the gene matches: 7. The CDR3 sequence: CASSPRDSRYEQYF. The CDR3 nucleotides are TGTGCCAGCAGTCCCAGGGACAGCCGCTACGAGCAGTACTTC.

The chain combines TRBV6-1 with TRBJ1-1, with D perhaps matching TRBD1 (6 bases). CDR3 length: 14 amino acids. V was trimmed by 6 bases and J by 5 bases, leaving 16 bases between them. The germline V gene has CDR1 MNHNS and CDR2 SASEGT. CDR3: CASRSGARWTEAFF. The DNA for the CDR3 is TGTGCCAGCAGGTCGGGGGCGCGGTGGACTGAAGCTTTCTTT.